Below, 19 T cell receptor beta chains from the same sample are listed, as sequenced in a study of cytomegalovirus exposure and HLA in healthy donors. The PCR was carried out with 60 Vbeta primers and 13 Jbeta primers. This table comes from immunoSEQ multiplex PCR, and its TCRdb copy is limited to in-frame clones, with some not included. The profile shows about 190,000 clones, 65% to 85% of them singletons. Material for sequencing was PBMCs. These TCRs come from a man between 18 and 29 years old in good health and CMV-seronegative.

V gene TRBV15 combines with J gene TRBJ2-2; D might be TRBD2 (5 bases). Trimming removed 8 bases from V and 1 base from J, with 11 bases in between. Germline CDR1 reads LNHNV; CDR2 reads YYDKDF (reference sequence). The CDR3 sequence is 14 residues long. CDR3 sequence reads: CATGRTGNTGELFF. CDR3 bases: TGTGCCACCGGGCGGACTGGGAACACCGGGGAGCTGTTTTTT.

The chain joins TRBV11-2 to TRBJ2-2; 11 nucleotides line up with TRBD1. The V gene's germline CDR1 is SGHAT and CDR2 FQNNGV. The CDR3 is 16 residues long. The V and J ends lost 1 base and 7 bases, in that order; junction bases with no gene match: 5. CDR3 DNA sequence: TGTGCCAGCAGCTTAGGGACAGGGGGCCGAATCGGGGAGCTGTTTTTT. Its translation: CASSLGTGGRIGELFF.

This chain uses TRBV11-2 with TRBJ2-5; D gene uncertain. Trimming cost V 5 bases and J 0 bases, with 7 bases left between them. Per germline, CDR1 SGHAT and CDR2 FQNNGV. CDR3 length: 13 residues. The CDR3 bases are TGTGCCAGCAGCCCAGGAAACCAAGAGACCCAGTACTTC. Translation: CASSPGNQETQYF.

The CDR3 protein is CATSREWGTGSSYEQYF. The CDR3, as DNA: TGTGCCACCAGCAGAGAATGGGGGACAGGGAGCTCCTACGAGCAGTACTTC. The chain couples TRBV15 to TRBJ2-7; 9 nucleotides line up with TRBD1. The CDR3 length is 17 residues. Germline V CDR1 and CDR2: LNHNV, YYDKDF (reference sequence). The V and J ends lost 0 bases and 0 bases, in that order; junction bases with no gene match: 6.

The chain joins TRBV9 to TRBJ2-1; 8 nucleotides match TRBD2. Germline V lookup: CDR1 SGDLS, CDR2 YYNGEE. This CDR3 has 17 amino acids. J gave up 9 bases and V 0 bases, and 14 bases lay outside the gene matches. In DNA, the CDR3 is TGTGCCAGCAGCGTAGCCCTTTCCGGGACTAGTGGGGGTGAGCAGTTCTTC. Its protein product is CASSVALSGTSGGEQFF. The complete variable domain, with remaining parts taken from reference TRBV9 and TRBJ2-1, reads DSGVTQTPKHLITATGQRVTLRCSPRSGDLSVYWYQQSLDQGLQFLIQYYNGEERAKGNILERFSAQQFPDLHSELNLSSLELGDSALYFCASSVALSGTSGGEQFFGPGTRLTVL.

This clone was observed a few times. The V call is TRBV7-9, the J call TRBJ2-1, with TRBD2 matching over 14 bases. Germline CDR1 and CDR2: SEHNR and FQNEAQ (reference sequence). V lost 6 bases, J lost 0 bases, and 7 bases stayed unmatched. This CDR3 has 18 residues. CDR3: CASRTGLAGESSYNEQFF. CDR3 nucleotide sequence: TGTGCCAGCAGGACGGGACTAGCGGGGGAGAGCTCCTACAATGAGCAGTTCTTC.

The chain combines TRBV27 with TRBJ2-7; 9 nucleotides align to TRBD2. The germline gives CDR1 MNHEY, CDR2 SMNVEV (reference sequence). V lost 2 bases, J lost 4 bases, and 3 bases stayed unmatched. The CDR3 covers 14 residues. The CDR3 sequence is CASSLAGGIYEQYF. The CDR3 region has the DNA TGTGCCAGCAGTTTAGCGGGAGGGATTTACGAGCAGTACTTC.

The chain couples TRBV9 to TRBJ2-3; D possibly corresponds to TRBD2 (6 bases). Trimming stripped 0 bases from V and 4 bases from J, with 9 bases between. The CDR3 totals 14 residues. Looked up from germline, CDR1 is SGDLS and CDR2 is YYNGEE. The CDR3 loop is CASSVVGGADTQYF. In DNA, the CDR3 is TGTGCCAGCAGCGTAGTCGGGGGTGCAGATACGCAGTATTTT.

CDR3 nucleotides: TGTGCCAGCAGCTCCCGATCCCTAAGCGGGAGAGGTACCGGGGAGCTGTTTTTT. Encoded protein: CASSSRSLSGRGTGELFF. The rearrangement links TRBV5-5 to TRBJ2-2; 8 bases map to TRBD2. Trimming took 3 bases from V and 5 from J; bases not matched to a gene: 15. The CDR3 is made up of 18 amino acids. The germline V gene has CDR1 SGHKS and CDR2 YYEKEE (reference sequence). Combining the CDR3 with reference TRBV5-5 and TRBJ2-2 gives the whole variable domain DAGVTQSPTHLIKTRGQQVTLRCSPISGHKSVSWYQQVLGQGPQFIFQYYEKEERGRGNFPDRFSARQFPNYSSELNVNALLLGDSALYLCASSSRSLSGRGTGELFFGEGSRLTVL.

The CDR3 region has the DNA TGTGCCAGCCGGAAGAGCAGGGTGGATACGCAGTATTTT. Encoded protein: CASRKSRVDTQYF. The chain recombines TRBV5-8 with TRBJ2-3; tentatively, D is TRBD1 (5 bases). Germline V gene data show CDR1 as SGHTS and CDR2 as YDEGEE. The CDR3 is 13 residues long. Between the trimmed V and J ends, which lost 7 bases and 6 bases, there was a span of 15 bases.

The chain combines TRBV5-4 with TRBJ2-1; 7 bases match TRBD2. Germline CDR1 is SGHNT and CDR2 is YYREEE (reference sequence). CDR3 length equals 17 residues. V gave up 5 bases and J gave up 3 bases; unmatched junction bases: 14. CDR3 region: CASRREGGLESYNEQFF. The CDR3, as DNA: TGTGCCAGCAGAAGAGAAGGAGGACTAGAGAGCTACAATGAGCAGTTCTTC. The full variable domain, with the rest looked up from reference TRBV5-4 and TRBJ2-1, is ETGVTQSPTHLIKTRGQQVTLRCSSQSGHNTVSWYQQALGQGPQFIFQYYREEENGRGNFPPRFSGLQFPNYSSELNVNALELDDSALYLCASRREGGLESYNEQFFGPGTRLTVL.

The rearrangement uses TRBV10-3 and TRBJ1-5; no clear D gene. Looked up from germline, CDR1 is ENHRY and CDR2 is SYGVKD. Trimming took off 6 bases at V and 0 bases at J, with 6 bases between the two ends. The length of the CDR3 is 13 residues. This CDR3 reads CAIRVDSNQPQHF. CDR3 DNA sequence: TGTGCCATCAGGGTAGATAGCAATCAGCCCCAGCATTTT.

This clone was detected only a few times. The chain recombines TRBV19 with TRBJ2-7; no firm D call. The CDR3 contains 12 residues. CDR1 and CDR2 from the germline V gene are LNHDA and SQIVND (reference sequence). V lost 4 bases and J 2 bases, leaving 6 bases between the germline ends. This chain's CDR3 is CASSTSPYEQYF. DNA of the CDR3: TGTGCCAGTAGTACATCCCCCTACGAGCAGTACTTC.

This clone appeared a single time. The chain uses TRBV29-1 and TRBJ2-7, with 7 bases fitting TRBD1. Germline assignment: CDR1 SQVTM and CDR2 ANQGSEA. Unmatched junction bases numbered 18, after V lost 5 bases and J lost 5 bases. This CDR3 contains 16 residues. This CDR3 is CSVLWVTDREGDEQYF. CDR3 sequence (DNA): TGCAGCGTTCTCTGGGTGACCGACAGGGAAGGAGACGAGCAGTACTTC.

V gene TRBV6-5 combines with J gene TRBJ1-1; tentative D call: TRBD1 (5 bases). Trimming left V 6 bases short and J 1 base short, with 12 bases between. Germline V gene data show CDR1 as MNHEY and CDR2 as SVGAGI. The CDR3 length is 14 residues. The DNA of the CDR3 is TGTGCCAGCAGCGGAAGGGGCGGGAACACTGAAGCTTTCTTT. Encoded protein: CASSGRGGNTEAFF.

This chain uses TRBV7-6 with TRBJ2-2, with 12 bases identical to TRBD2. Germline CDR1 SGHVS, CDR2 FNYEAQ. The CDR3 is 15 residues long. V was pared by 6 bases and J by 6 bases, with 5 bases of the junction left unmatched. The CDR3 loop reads CASSYLAGGSGELFF. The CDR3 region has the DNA TGTGCCAGCAGTTATCTAGCGGGGGGGTCCGGGGAGCTGTTTTTT.

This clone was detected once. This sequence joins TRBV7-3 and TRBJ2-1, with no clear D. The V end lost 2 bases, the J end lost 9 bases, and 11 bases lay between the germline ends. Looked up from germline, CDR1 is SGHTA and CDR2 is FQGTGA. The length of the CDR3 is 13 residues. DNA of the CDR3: TGTGCCAGCAGCTTATCCGTGGTCGGTGAGCAGTTCTTC. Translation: CASSLSVVGEQFF.

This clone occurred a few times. In nucleotides, the CDR3 is TGCGCCAGCAGCGGAGCGGGCCCGGGGCTAACAGATACGCAGTATTTT. Translated, it gives CASSGAGPGLTDTQYF. The chain joins TRBV5-1 to TRBJ2-3, with a possible D match to TRBD2 (6 bases). The CDR3 is 16 amino acids. The V and J ends lost 4 bases and 3 bases respectively, with 18 bases between them. The germline CDR1 and CDR2 sequences are SGHRS and YFSETQ. The complete variable domain, with remaining parts taken from reference TRBV5-1 and TRBJ2-3, reads KAGVTQTPRYLIKTRGQQVTLSCSPISGHRSVSWYQQTPGQGLQFLFEYFSETQRNKGNFPGRFSGRQFSNSRSEMNVSTLELGDSALYLCASSGAGPGLTDTQYFGPGTRLTVL.

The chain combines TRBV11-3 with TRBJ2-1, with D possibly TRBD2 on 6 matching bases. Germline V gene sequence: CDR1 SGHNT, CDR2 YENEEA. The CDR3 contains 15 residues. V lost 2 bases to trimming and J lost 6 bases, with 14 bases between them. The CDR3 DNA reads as TGTGCCAGCAGCTTAATGCCGGGAGCCCGCAATGAGCAGTTCTTC. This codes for CASSLMPGARNEQFF.